Each of the 20 T cell receptor beta chains below was sequenced from the same sample in a study of T cells in narcolepsy. This table comes from immunoSEQ multiplex PCR, and its TCRdb copy is limited to in-frame clones, with some not included. The sample has approximately 30,000 clones; around nine tenths are singletons. Input material: CD45RA- memory CD4+ T cells from PBMCs. The source is a human donor with narcolepsy.

The chain combines TRBV18 with TRBJ2-3; D not resolved. Per germline, CDR1 KGHSH and CDR2 LQKENI. This CDR3 has 15 residues. Trimming took 2 bases from V and 0 from J, leaving 9 bases between them. CDR3 amino acids: CASSPGRPSTDTQYF. Written as DNA, the CDR3 is TGTGCCAGCTCACCAGGAAGGCCTAGCACAGATACGCAGTATTTT.

This rearrangement joins TRBV29-1 to TRBJ2-1; 8 nucleotides match TRBD2. CDR3 length: 13 residues. Per the germline V gene, CDR1 is SQVTM and CDR2 is ANQGSEA. With V trimmed by 4 bases and J by 8 bases, 7 bases remained unmatched. CDR3 DNA: TGCAGCGTTGTTCACGGGGGGGCCTATGAGCAGTTCTTC. Protein: CSVVHGGAYEQFF.

The chain links TRBV7-7 to TRBJ2-5; 14 bases map to TRBD2. The CDR3 spans 18 residues. The ends lost 5 bases at V and 0 bases at J; junction bases unmatched: 8. The germline CDR1 and CDR2 sequences are SSHAT and FNYEAQ (reference sequence). The CDR3 bases are TGTGCCAGCAGCCAACTCCTGGGACTAGCGGGGGACCAAGAGACCCAGTACTTC. Translated: CASSQLLGLAGDQETQYF.

In DNA form, the CDR3 reads TGCGCCAGCAGCTTGGGAGGGACGGGCACAGATACGCAGTATTTT. It yields the protein CASSLGGTGTDTQYF. The chain employs TRBV5-1 and TRBJ2-3, with D tentatively TRBD1 or TRBD2 (5 bases each). Germline CDR1 is SGHRS and CDR2 is YFSETQ. The CDR3 is 15 residues long. With 0 bases removed from V and 1 base from J, the gap between germline ends came to 9 bases.

This clone was seen a single time. The chain carries TRBV5-1 and TRBJ1-3; possibly TRBD1 for D (5 bases). V dropped 0 bases and J dropped 2 bases, with 15 bases sitting between them. The CDR3 totals 17 residues. Germline values: CDR1 SGHRS, CDR2 YFSETQ. In DNA form, the CDR3 reads TGCGCCAGCAGCTTGGCACCCGGGGGGTACGCTGGAAACACCATATATTTT. Amino acids: CASSLAPGGYAGNTIYF.

This CDR3 reads CASSLGQGGSTEAFF. DNA of the CDR3: TGCGCCAGCAGCCTTGGACAGGGAGGAAGCACTGAAGCTTTCTTT. V and J are TRBV5-1 and TRBJ1-1; TRBD1 aligns across 8 bases. Germline CDR1 reads SGHRS; CDR2 reads YFSETQ. V was pared by 4 bases and J by 4 bases, with 9 bases of the junction left unmatched. CDR3 size: 15 residues.

This chain joins TRBV6-1 and TRBJ1-2; D ambiguous. Germline CDR1 reads MNHNS; CDR2 reads SASEGT. The V end was cut by 8 bases, the J end by 2 bases, with 12 bases between. This CDR3 is built from 13 residues. The CDR3 spells CASGQRANYGYTF. CDR3 DNA: TGTGCCAGCGGCCAAAGGGCCAACTATGGCTACACCTTC.

The chain combines TRBV19 with TRBJ1-5; possibly TRBD1 for D (6 bases). CDR1 LNHDA and CDR2 SQIVND come from the germline V gene (reference sequence). The CDR3 is made up of 15 amino acids. Trimming pared 9 bases from V and 7 bases from J, leaving 22 bases between. The CDR3 nucleotides read TGTGCCAGCTTCGACGTCGGCAGGGGTGGACAGCCCCAGCATTTT. Translated, it gives CASFDVGRGGQPQHF.

This clone showed up just once. The V gene is TRBV29-1, the J gene TRBJ2-3; 12 bases are a match to TRBD2. With V trimmed by 0 bases and J by 4 bases, 5 bases remained unmatched. The germline V gene has CDR1 SQVTM and CDR2 ANQGSEA. This CDR3 is 16 amino acids long. CDR3 in amino acids: CSVEDPSGGAPDTQYF. Written as DNA, the CDR3 is TGCAGCGTTGAAGACCCTAGCGGGGGGGCTCCAGATACGCAGTATTTT.

The chain is built from TRBV4-2 and TRBJ2-3; TRBD2 matches 8 bases. The CDR3 sequence is 16 residues long. Germline lookup yields CDR1 LGHNA and CDR2 YNFKEQ. Trimming removed 2 bases from V and 2 bases from J; junction bases left unmatched: 6. DNA of the CDR3: TGTGCCAGCAGCCAAACTTCTAGCGGGTCCACAGATACGCAGTATTTT. Translation: CASSQTSSGSTDTQYF.

The chain employs TRBV2 and TRBJ2-7; D perhaps matches TRBD2 (6 bases). The V gene's germline CDR1 is SNHLY and CDR2 FYNNEI. Trimming stripped 8 bases from V and 2 bases from J, with 16 bases between. This CDR3 is 14 amino acids long. Here the CDR3 reads CASLTRAATYEQYF. DNA for the CDR3: TGTGCCAGCCTGACTAGAGCGGCAACCTACGAGCAGTACTTC.

The J gene is TRBJ1-1, the V gene TRBV28; D might be TRBD1 (6 bases). Trimming took off 5 bases at V and 6 bases at J, with 19 bases between the two ends. The CDR3 has 15 residues. The V gene's germline CDR1 is MDHEN and CDR2 SYDVKM. CDR3 sequence: CASSPPQGMFAEAFF. In DNA form, the CDR3 reads TGTGCCAGCAGTCCCCCCCAGGGGATGTTCGCTGAAGCTTTCTTT.

The gene calls are TRBV10-2 and TRBJ1-1; D might be TRBD1 (6 bases). CDR3 length: 13 amino acids. The germline V gene has CDR1 WSHSY and CDR2 SAAADI. The germline V and J ends were trimmed by 4 bases and 2 bases, with 8 bases remaining between them. CDR3 residues: CASSAQGNTEAFF. The CDR3 nucleotides read TGCGCCAGCAGTGCACAGGGAAACACTGAAGCTTTCTTT.

The CDR3, as DNA: TGTGCCAGCAGTTTGGGTCCGGACGGAGGAACAGGCTACACCTTC. Amino acids: CASSLGPDGGTGYTF. The chain has TRBV7-6 and TRBJ1-2; the D is unclear. CDR3 size: 15 residues. The germline V and J ends were trimmed by 6 bases and 8 bases, with 22 bases remaining between them. The germline gives CDR1 SGHVS, CDR2 FNYEAQ.

V gene TRBV27 combines with J gene TRBJ2-7; TRBD2 matches 9 bases. CDR3 length: 14 amino acids. V lost 5 bases to trimming and J lost 1 base; unmatched junction nucleotides: 3. Germline V gives CDR1 MNHEY, CDR2 SMNVEV (reference sequence). CDR3 sequence: CASSRAGGSYEQYV. Written as DNA, the CDR3 is TGTGCCAGCAGTCGAGCGGGGGGTTCCTACGAGCAGTACGTC.

This sequence joins TRBV9 and TRBJ1-3; D uncertain. This CDR3 is 13 amino acids long. V shed 4 bases and J shed 4 bases, with 9 bases lying between them. The germline CDR1 and CDR2 sequences are SGDLS and YYNGEE. The CDR3 here is CASSLQMGNTIYF. The DNA for the CDR3 is TGTGCCAGCAGCCTGCAGATGGGAAACACCATATATTTT.

The chain links TRBV4-2 to TRBJ1-1; 8 bases are shared with TRBD1. Trimming removed 1 base from V and 5 bases from J; junction bases left unmatched: 9. There are 16 residues in the CDR3. From germline, CDR1 is LGHNA and CDR2 YNFKEQ. CDR3 residues: CASSQASTRGRTEAFF. CDR3 sequence (DNA): TGTGCCAGCAGCCAAGCCAGTACCAGGGGGCGTACTGAAGCTTTCTTT.

The rearrangement joins TRBV18 to TRBJ2-1; 9 nucleotides align to TRBD1. The junction had 4 bases not matched to a gene; V was cut back by 0 bases and J by 7 bases. This CDR3 has 15 residues. Germline V gene data show CDR1 as KGHSH and CDR2 as LQKENI. The CDR3 DNA sequence: TGTGCCAGCTCACCACCGGTGACAGGGGGGAATGAGCAGTTCTTC. Translating gives CASSPPVTGGNEQFF.

This chain links TRBV19 with TRBJ1-3, with TRBD1 matching 7 bases. CDR1 and CDR2 from the germline V gene are LNHDA and SQIVND (reference sequence). The CDR3 loop spans 16 amino acids. V lost 2 bases to trimming and J lost 0 bases; unmatched junction nucleotides: 4. CDR3 residues: CASSIRQGDSGNTIYF. CDR3 nucleotides: TGTGCCAGTAGTATACGACAGGGCGACTCTGGAAACACCATATATTTT.

Only a few counts were recorded for this clone. V is TRBV5-1 and J is TRBJ1-3; D remains unclear. Germline loops: CDR1 SGHRS, CDR2 YFSETQ. This CDR3 contains 13 residues. The V gene lost 3 bases and the J gene lost 4 bases, with 8 bases spanning the gap. The CDR3 bases are TGCGCCAGCAGCTCCGGGGAAGGAAACACCATATATTTT. It translates to CASSSGEGNTIYF.